This is a list of T cell receptor beta chains from one sample in a study of CD8 T cells in ankylosing spondylitis. TCRdb recomputed calls from the 5' RACE reads with MiXCR, one row per CDR3 protein. The sample lists more than 500,000 distinct CDR3 sequences, roughly 5.2% seen once, with around 3.6% in the top ten. The sample taken for sequencing was blood, either unsorted or a sorted T cell fraction (not recorded which). These receptors originate from a male donor with ankylosing spondylitis. Both conserved end residues are part of each CDR3. A D gene is named only where the DNA matches it firmly. Where a row states a size, it is once, few, many or the class of an expanded clone; other rows omit it.

clone_size	j_call	d_call	v_call	cdr3_nt	cdr3_aa
many	TRBJ1-2	-	TRBV10-3	TGTGCCATCAGTGCGAGGGAAGGGGACTATGGCTACACCTTC	CAISAREGDYGYTF
few	TRBJ2-5	-	TRBV7-2	TGTGCCAGCAGCTTGGGGCTAACAAGGGCGACCCAGTACTTC	CASSLGLTRATQYF
many	TRBJ2-5	-	TRBV7-3	TGTGCCAGCAGCTTAGGCGGGACGGACCAAGAGACCCAGTACTTC	CASSLGGTDQETQYF
-	TRBJ2-1	TRBD2	TRBV20-1	TGCAGTGCTAGAAACGGGGGACTAACTCTCAATGAGCAGTTCTTC	CSARNGGLTLNEQFF
-	TRBJ1-1	-	TRBV3-1	TGTGCCAGCAGCCCGTTTCAAACAGTGGACACTGAAGCTTTCTTT	CASSPFQTVDTEAFF
few	TRBJ2-1	TRBD2	TRBV11-2	TGTGCCAGCAGCTTCGTCGGACTAGCCGGTGAGCAGTTCTTC	CASSFVGLAGEQFF
few	TRBJ2-1	TRBD2	TRBV7-2	TGTGCCAGCAGCTTAGGGGTGGCTAGCGGGCAGTTCTTC	CASSLGVASGQFF
-	TRBJ2-7	TRBD1	TRBV4-3	TGCGCCAGCAGCCAACTTTACGTGCCCGGGACAGAAACCTACGAGCAGTACTTC	CASSQLYVPGTETYEQYF
many	TRBJ2-2	-	TRBV7-2	TGTGCCAGCAGCTTAAACGCGGGGAACACCGGGGAGCTGTTTTTT	CASSLNAGNTGELFF
many	TRBJ2-7	-	TRBV6-5	TGTGCCAGCAGTCAGAACACTGGCGAGCAGTACTTC	CASSQNTGEQYF
-	TRBJ2-1	-	TRBV7-9	TGTGCCAGCAGCCGGGTGATCTCCTACAATGAGCAGTTCTTC	CASSRVISYNEQFF
many	TRBJ1-2	-	TRBV5-1	TGCGCCAGCAGCGTCGCGGGGACCGCCGATGGCTACACCTTC	CASSVAGTADGYTF
many	TRBJ1-2	-	TRBV9	TGTGCCAGCAGCGGGACAGCTTATAACTATGGCTACACCTTC	CASSGTAYNYGYTF
many	TRBJ2-7	-	TRBV20-1	TGCAGTGCTAGAGATGGTCGTTCCTACGAGCAGTACTTC	CSARDGRSYEQYF
many	TRBJ1-5	TRBD1	TRBV7-9	TGTGCCAGCAGCTTATCAGGGGGGAGTAGCAATCAGCCCCAGCATTTT	CASSLSGGSSNQPQHF
many	TRBJ2-4	-	TRBV5-1	TGCGCCAGCAGCCCGCGTTCGGGTCTAGCCAAAAACATTCAGTACTTC	CASSPRSGLAKNIQYF
many	TRBJ1-5	-	TRBV20-1	TGCAGTGCTACCCTAGCGATGGGACCGAGAGGGAATCAGCCCCAGCATTTT	CSATLAMGPRGNQPQHF
many	TRBJ2-7	-	TRBV7-3	TGTGCCAGCAGCCCCTCAGGGGGGAGCTCCTACGAGCAGTACTTC	CASSPSGGSSYEQYF